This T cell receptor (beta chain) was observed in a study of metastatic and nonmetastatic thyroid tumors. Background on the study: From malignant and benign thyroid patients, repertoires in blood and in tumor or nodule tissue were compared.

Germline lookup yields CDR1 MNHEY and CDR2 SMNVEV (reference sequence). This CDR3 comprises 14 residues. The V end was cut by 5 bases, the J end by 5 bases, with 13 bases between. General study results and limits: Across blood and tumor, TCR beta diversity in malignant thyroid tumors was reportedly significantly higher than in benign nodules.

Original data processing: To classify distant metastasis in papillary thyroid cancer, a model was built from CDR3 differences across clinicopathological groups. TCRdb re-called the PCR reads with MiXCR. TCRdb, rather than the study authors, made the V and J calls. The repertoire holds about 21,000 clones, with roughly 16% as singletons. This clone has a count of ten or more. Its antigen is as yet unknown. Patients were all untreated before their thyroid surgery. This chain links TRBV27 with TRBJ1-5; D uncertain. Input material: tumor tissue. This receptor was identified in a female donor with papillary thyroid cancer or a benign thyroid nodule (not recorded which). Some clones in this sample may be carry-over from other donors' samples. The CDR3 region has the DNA TGTGCCAGCAGTAGGCAAGCTTCAGATCAGCCCCAGCATTTT. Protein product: CASSRQASDQPQHF.